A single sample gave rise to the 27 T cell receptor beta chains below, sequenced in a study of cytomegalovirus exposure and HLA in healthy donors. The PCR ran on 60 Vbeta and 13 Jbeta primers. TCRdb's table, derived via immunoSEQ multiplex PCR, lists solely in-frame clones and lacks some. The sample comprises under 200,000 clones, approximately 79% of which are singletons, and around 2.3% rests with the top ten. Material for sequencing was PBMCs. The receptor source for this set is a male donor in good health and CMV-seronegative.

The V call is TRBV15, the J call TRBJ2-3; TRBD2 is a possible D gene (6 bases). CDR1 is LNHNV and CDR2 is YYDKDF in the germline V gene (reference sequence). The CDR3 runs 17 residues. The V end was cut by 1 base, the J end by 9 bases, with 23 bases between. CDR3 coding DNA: TGTGCCACCAGCAGAGGCTCGGGACTCAGCTTTACTTACACGCAGTATTTT. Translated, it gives CATSRGSGLSFTYTQYF.

The CDR3 protein is CASNGGAGYEQYF. The CDR3, as DNA: TGTGCCAGCAACGGCGGGGCAGGCTACGAGCAGTACTTC. The V gene is TRBV11-2, the J gene TRBJ2-7, with a possible D match to TRBD2 (6 bases). Germline loops: CDR1 SGHAT, CDR2 FQNNGV. This CDR3 has 13 amino acids. V lost 7 bases to trimming and J lost 3 bases, with 13 bases between them.

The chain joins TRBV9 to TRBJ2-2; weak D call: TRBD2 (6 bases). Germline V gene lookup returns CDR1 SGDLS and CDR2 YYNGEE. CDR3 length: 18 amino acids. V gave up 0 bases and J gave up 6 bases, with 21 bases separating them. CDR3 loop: CASSVEGGFRPGPGELFF. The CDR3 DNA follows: TGTGCCAGCAGCGTAGAGGGAGGATTTAGGCCCGGGCCCGGGGAGCTGTTTTTT.

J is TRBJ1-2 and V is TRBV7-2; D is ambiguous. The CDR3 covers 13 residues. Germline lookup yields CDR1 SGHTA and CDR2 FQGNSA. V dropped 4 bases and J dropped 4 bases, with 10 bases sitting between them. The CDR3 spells CASSSGSGYGYTF. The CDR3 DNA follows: TGTGCCAGCAGCTCGGGGTCCGGCTATGGCTACACCTTC.

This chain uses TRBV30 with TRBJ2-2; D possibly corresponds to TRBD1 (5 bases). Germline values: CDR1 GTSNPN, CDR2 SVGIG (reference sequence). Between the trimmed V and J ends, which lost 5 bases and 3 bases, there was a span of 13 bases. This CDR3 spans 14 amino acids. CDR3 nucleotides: TGTGCCTGGGGTAGGGGATTGGACACCGGGGAGCTGTTTTTT. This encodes CAWGRGLDTGELFF.

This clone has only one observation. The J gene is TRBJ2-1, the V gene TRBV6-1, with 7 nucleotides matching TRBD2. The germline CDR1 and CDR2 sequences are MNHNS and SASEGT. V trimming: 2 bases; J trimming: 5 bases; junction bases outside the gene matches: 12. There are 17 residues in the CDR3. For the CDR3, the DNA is TGTGCCAGCAGTGAATTTAGGGGCGGGGGAACCGACAATGAGCAGTTCTTC. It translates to CASSEFRGGGTDNEQFF.

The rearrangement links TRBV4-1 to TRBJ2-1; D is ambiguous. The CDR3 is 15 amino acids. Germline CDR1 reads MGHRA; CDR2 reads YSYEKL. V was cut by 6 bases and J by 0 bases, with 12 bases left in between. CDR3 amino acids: CASRASLRSYNEQFF. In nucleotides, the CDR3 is TGCGCCAGCAGGGCCTCCCTCCGCTCCTACAATGAGCAGTTCTTC.

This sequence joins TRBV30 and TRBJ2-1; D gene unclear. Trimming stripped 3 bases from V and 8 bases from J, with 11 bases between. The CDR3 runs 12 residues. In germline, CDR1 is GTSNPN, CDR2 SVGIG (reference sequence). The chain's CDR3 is CAWSPVLDEQFF. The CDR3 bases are TGTGCCTGGAGCCCAGTTTTGGATGAGCAGTTCTTC. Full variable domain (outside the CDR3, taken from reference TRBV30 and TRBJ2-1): SQTIHQWPATLVQPVGSPLSLECTVEGTSNPNLYWYRQAAGRGLQLLFYSVGIGQISSEVPQNLSASRPQDRQFILSSKKLLLSDSGFYLCAWSPVLDEQFFGPGTRLTVL.

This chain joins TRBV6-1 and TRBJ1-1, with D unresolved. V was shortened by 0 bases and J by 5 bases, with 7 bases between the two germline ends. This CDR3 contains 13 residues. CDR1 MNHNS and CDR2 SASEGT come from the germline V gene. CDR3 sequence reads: CASSEAMRTEAFF. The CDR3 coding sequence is TGTGCCAGCAGTGAAGCGATGAGGACTGAAGCTTTCTTT.

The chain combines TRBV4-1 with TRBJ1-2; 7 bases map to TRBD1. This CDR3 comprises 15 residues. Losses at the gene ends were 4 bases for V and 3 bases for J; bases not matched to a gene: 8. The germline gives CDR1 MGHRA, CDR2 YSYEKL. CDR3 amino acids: CASSPEPTGYYGYTF. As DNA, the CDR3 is TGCGCCAGCAGCCCGGAACCGACAGGGTACTATGGCTACACCTTC.

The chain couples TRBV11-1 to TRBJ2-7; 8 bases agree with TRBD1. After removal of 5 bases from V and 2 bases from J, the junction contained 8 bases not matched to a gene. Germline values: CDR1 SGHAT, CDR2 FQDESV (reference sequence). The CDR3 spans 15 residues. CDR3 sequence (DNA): TGTGCCAGCAGCACCGACAGGGGCATCCCCTACGAGCAGTACTTC. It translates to CASSTDRGIPYEQYF. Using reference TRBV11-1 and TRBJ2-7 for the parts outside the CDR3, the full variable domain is EAEVAQSPRYKITEKSQAVAFWCDPISGHATLYWYRQILGQGPELLVQFQDESVVDDSQLPKDRFSAERLKGVDSTLKIQPAELGDSAMYLCASSTDRGIPYEQYFGPGTRLTVT.

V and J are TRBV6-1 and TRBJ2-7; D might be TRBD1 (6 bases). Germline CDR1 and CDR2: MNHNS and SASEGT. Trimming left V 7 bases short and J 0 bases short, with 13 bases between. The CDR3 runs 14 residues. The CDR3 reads CASIWGPYSYEQYF. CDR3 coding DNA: TGTGCCAGCATCTGGGGGCCCTACTCCTACGAGCAGTACTTC.

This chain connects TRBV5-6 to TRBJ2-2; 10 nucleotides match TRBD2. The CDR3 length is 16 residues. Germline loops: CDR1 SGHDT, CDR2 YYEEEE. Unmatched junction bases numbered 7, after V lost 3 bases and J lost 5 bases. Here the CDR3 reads CASSSAGGPRTGELFF. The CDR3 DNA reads TGTGCCAGCAGCTCAGCGGGGGGGCCCAGAACCGGGGAGCTGTTTTTT.

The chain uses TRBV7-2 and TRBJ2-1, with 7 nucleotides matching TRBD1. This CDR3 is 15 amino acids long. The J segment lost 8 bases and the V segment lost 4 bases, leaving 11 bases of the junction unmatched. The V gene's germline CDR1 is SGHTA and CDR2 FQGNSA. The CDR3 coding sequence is TGTGCCAGCAGCTCAATTACGGACAGGATTCATGAGCAGTTCTTC. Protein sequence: CASSSITDRIHEQFF.

The CDR3 region is CASRRQGLNTEAFF. CDR3 DNA: TGTGCCAGCAGGCGACAGGGTTTGAACACTGAAGCTTTCTTT. The chain joins TRBV28 to TRBJ1-1; TRBD1 matches 7 bases. V was clipped by 6 bases and J by 0 bases; unmatched bases: 4. This CDR3 region has 14 residues. CDR1 and CDR2 from the germline V gene are MDHEN and SYDVKM.

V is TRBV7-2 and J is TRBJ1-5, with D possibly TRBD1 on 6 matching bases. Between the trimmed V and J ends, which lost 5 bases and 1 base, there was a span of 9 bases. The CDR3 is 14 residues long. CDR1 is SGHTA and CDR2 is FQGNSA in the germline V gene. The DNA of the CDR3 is TGTGCCAGCAGCCAGGACAGCAGCAATCAGCCCCAGCATTTT. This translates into CASSQDSSNQPQHF.

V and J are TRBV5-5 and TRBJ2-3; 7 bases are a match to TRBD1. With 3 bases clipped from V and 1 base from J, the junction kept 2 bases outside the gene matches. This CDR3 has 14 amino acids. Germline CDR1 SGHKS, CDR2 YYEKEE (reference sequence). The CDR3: CASSSTGGTDTQYF. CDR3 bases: TGTGCCAGCAGCTCTACAGGGGGCACAGATACGCAGTATTTT.

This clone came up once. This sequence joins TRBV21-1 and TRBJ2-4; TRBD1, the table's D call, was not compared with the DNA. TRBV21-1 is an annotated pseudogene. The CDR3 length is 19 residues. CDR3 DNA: TGTGCCAGCAGCAAAAAAGGAAGGCAGGGATCCCCGGCCAAAAACATTCAGTACTTC. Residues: CASSKKGRQGSPAKNIQYF.

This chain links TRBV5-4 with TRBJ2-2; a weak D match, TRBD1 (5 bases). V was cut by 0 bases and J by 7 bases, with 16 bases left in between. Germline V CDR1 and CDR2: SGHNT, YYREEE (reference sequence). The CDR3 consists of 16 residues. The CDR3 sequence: CASSLVGAERNGELFF. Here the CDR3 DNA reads TGTGCCAGCAGCTTGGTAGGGGCGGAAAGGAACGGGGAGCTGTTTTTT.

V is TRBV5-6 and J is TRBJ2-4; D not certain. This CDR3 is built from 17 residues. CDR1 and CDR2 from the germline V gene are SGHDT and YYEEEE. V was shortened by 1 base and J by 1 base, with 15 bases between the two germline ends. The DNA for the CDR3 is TGTGCCAGCAGCTTGCTCCGATCGACGGGTGCCAAAAACATTCAGTACTTC. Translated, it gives CASSLLRSTGAKNIQYF.

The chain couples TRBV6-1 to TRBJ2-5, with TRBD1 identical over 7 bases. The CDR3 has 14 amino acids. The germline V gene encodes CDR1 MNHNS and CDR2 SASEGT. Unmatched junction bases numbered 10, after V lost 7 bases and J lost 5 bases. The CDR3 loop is CASIERGQGETQYF. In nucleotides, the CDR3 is TGTGCCAGCATTGAGAGGGGGCAGGGGGAGACCCAGTACTTC.

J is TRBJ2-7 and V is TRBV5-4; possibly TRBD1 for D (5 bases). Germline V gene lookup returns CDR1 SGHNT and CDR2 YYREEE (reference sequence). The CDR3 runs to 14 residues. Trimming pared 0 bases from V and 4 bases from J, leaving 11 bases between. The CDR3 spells CASSLEGVRYEQYF. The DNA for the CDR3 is TGTGCCAGCAGCTTGGAAGGGGTAAGATACGAGCAGTACTTC.

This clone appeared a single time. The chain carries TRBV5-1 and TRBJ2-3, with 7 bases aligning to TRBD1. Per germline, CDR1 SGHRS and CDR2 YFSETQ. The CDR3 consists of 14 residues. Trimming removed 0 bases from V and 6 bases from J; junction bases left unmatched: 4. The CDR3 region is CASSLGQGFDTQYF. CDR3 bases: TGCGCCAGCAGCTTGGGACAGGGTTTCGATACGCAGTATTTT. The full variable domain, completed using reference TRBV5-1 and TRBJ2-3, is KAGVTQTPRYLIKTRGQQVTLSCSPISGHRSVSWYQQTPGQGLQFLFEYFSETQRNKGNFPGRFSGRQFSNSRSEMNVSTLELGDSALYLCASSLGQGFDTQYFGPGTRLTVL.

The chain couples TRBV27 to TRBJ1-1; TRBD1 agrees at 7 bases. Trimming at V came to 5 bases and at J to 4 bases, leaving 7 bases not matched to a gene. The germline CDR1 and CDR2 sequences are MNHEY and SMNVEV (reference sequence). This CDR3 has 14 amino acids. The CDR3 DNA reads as TGTGCCAGCAGTAAGTACAGGGGCGGCACTGAAGCTTTCTTT. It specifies CASSKYRGGTEAFF.

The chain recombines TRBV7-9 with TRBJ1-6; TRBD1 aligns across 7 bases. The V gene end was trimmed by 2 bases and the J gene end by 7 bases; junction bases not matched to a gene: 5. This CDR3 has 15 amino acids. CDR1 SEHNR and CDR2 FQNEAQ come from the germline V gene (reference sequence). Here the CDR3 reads CASSLNRGGNSPLHF. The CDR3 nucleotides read TGTGCCAGCAGCTTAAACAGGGGCGGCAATTCACCCCTCCACTTT.

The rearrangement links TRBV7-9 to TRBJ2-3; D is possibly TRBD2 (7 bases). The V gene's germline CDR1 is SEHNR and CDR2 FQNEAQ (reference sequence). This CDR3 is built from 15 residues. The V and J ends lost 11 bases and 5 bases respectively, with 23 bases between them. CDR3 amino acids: CAVPRGGAWGDTQYF. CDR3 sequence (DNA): TGTGCCGTCCCGAGGGGGGGGGCCTGGGGAGATACGCAGTATTTT.

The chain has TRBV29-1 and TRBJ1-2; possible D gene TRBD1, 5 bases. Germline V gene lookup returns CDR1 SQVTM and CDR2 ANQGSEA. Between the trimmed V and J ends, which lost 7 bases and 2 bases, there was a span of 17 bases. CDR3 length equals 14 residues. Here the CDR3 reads CSALSGGVNYGYTF. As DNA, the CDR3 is TGCAGCGCCCTCTCCGGGGGAGTGAACTATGGCTACACCTTC.